Listed below are T cell receptor beta chains from one sample, sequenced in a study of neurological immune-mediated disorders. In TCRdb, the 5' RACE reads were re-called with MiXCR into one record per CDR3 protein. The sample has 130,000 or so distinct CDR3 sequences, about 3.2% seen once. The specimen sequenced was PBMCs. Source of these receptors: a woman under 40 with multiple sclerosis. The CDR3 runs from the conserved cysteine through the conserved F or W. A D gene is named only where the DNA matches it firmly. The size field is filled for only some rows; it gives once, few, many or a size class.

d_call j_call v_call clone_size cdr3_nt cdr3_aa
TRBD1 TRBJ2-6 TRBV10-3 many TGTGCCATCAGCGGGACAGGGTTTTCTGGGGCCAACGTCCTGACTTTC CAISGTGFSGANVLTF
. TRBJ1-5 TRBV7-9 many TGTGCCAGCAGCTTAGGTGGATATCAGCCCCAGCATTTT CASSLGGYQPQHF
. TRBJ2-5 TRBV27 many TGTGCCAGCAGTTTCGGTGGGGGGTCCCAAGAGACCCAGTACTTC CASSFGGGSQETQYF
. TRBJ2-7 TRBV28 many TGTGCCAGCAGACCTCAGGGGAGAAGTGACGAGCAGTACTTC CASRPQGRSDEQYF
. TRBJ2-1 TRBV3-1 many TGTGCCAGCAGCCACGTTGTGAGGACTGCAAGGTTCTTC CASSHVVRTARFF
. TRBJ2-1 TRBV6-2/TRBV6-3 . TGTGCCAGCACCATGACTGTTTCCTACAATGAGCAGTTCTTC CASTMTVSYNEQFF
. TRBJ2-3 TRBV5-1 few TGCGCCAGCAGCTGGGGAGACAGCACAGATACGCAGTATTTT CASSWGDSTDTQYF
. TRBJ2-2 TRBV12-3/TRBV12-4 many TGTGCCAGCAGTTTCGACGGGGAGCTGTTTTTT CASSFDGELFF
. TRBJ1-5 TRBV12-3/TRBV12-4 many TGTGCCAGCAGTTTAGGGCCGGGCAGTGATCAGCCCCAGCATTTT CASSLGPGSDQPQHF
. TRBJ2-3 TRBV6-1 many TGTGCCAGCAGTGCGGAGTTAGATACGCAGTATTTT CASSAELDTQYF
. TRBJ2-6 TRBV25-1 many TGTGCCAGCAGTGAGCCAGGCTCCTCTGGGGCCAACGTCCTGACTTTC CASSEPGSSGANVLTF
. TRBJ2-2 TRBV29-1 many TGCAGCGTTCGGCGAGGGGCCCCGAACACCGGGGAGCTGTTTTTT CSVRRGAPNTGELFF
TRBD2 TRBJ2-1 TRBV18 many TGTGCCAGCTCGCAACTAGCGGGGGGGTACAATGAGCAGTTCTTC CASSQLAGGYNEQFF
. TRBJ2-7 TRBV7-2 many TGTGCCAGCAGTTTTTCACAGGCCTACGAGCAGTACTTC CASSFSQAYEQYF
. TRBJ1-5 TRBV2 many TGTGCCAGCAACTTAAGAACCAGTCTTTCGGAACTGGAGCAGCCCCAGCATTTT CASNLRTSLSELEQPQHF
. TRBJ2-7 TRBV15 many TGTGCCACCAGCAGGAAGCGGCCCCACCACGAGCAGTACTTC CATSRKRPHHEQYF
. TRBJ1-3 TRBV7-2 few TGTGCCAGCAGCCGGGGGGGTGTGGGAAACACCATATATTTT CASSRGGVGNTIYF
. TRBJ1-1 TRBV12-3/TRBV12-4 many TGTGCCAGCACCGGACAGTCTAACACTGAAGCTTTCTTT CASTGQSNTEAFF
. TRBJ1-1 TRBV24-1 many TGTGCCACCAGTGATTCATATACGGGTGAAGCTTTCTTT CATSDSYTGEAFF
TRBD2 TRBJ2-2 TRBV4-3 many TGCGCCAGCAGCCAACTAGCGGGAGGGATTTCAAACACCGGGGAGCTGTTTTTT CASSQLAGGISNTGELFF
TRBD2 TRBJ2-1 TRBV2 many TGTGCCAGCATGGGACTAGCGGGATTCCATGAGCAGTTCTTC CASMGLAGFHEQFF
TRBD1 TRBJ1-1 TRBV20-1 many TGCAGTGCTAGTCGGGGACAGGTCCACACTGAAGCTTTCTTT CSASRGQVHTEAFF
. TRBJ2-2 TRBV24-1 many TGTGCCACCAGTGATCCTCACCGAACCGGCACCGGGGAGCTGTTTTTT CATSDPHRTGTGELFF
TRBD2 TRBJ2-1 TRBV20-1 many TGCAGTTCAAGGAGGGCTAGCGGGGGGGTCTACAATGAGCAGTTCTTC CSSRRASGGVYNEQFF
. TRBJ1-6 TRBV12-3/TRBV12-4 many TGTGCCAGCAGTTTCCGGGGTTCAACCCTCAACTTT CASSFRGSTLNF
. TRBJ2-5 TRBV6-5 many TGTGCCAGCATTAGCGCACCCCACCAAGAGACCCAGTACTTC CASISAPHQETQYF
TRBD2 TRBJ2-3 TRBV12-3/TRBV12-4 many TGTGCCAGCAGCCCCGGACTAGCCCAGTATTTT CASSPGLAQYF
. TRBJ2-5 TRBV6-5 many TGTGCCAGCAGTTACGAGCGGTCCAACCAAGAGACCCAGTACTTC CASSYERSNQETQYF
. TRBJ2-6 TRBV3-1 many TGTGCCAGCAGCCAAGAAGGTCAGGGCGCAAGGGCCAACGTCCTGACTTTC CASSQEGQGARANVLTF
. TRBJ2-1 TRBV5-6 many TGTGCCAGCAGCTTGGCTCAGGGCGTCGATGAGCAGTTCTTC CASSLAQGVDEQFF
. TRBJ2-3 TRBV7-6 . TGTGCCAGCAGCTTAGCGGGAGGTGGAGATACGCAGTATTTT CASSLAGGGDTQYF
. TRBJ2-3 TRBV29-1 many TGCAGCGTTGGGAGCGCAGATACGCAGTATTTT CSVGSADTQYF
TRBD2 TRBJ2-1 TRBV7-9 many TGTGCCAGCAGCGGAACTAGCGGGGACTACAATGAGCAGTTCTTC CASSGTSGDYNEQFF
. TRBJ1-1 TRBV5-5 many TGTGCCAGCAGCTGGACCCTGGCAGGTCGGGCCATGAACACTGAAGCTTTCTTT CASSWTLAGRAMNTEAFF